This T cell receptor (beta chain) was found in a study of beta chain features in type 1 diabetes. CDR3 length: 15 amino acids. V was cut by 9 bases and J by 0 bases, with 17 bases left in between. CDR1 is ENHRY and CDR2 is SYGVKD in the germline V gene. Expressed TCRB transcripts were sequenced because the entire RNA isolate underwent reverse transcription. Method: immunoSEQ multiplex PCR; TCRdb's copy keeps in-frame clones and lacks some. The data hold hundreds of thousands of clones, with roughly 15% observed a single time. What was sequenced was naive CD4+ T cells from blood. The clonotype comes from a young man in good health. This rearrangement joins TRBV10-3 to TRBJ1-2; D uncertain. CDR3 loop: CAMTASPKANYGYTF. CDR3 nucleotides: TGTGCCATGACCGCGTCCCCAAAGGCTAACTATGGCTACACCTTC.